This TCR beta chain was recorded in a study of blood T cell repertoires in COVID-19. Germline V gives CDR1 SGHRS, CDR2 YFSETQ. This CDR3 spans 14 amino acids. Between the trimmed V and J ends, which lost 0 bases and 6 bases, there was a span of 10 bases. How the authors handled the data: Quantification of nucleated cells was approximated via reference gene primer amplification. Data came from immunoSEQ multiplex PCR; TCRdb stores just in-frame clones and leaves some out. The DNA gave D and trimming, while V, J and clone size come from that table. This table holds 370,000 or so clones, 81% found once. This clone occurred once.

This TCR was recovered from a human donor with acute or convalescent COVID-19. The donor label of this sample is uncertain. V and J are TRBV5-1 and TRBJ1-5, with a weak D call TRBD1 (5 bases). Material: peripheral blood. CDR3 loop: CASSLERGGQPQHF. As DNA, the CDR3 is TGCGCCAGCAGCTTGGAAAGGGGTGGTCAGCCCCAGCATTTT. Full variable domain (rest looked up from reference TRBV5-1 and TRBJ1-5): KAGVTQTPRYLIKTRGQQVTLSCSPISGHRSVSWYQQTPGQGLQFLFEYFSETQRNKGNFPGRFSGRQFSNSRSEMNVSTLELGDSALYLCASSLERGGQPQHFGDGTRLSIL.